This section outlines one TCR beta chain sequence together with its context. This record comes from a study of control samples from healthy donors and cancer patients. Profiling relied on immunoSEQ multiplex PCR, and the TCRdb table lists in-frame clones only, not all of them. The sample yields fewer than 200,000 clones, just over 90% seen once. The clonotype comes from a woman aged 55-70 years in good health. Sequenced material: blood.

CDR3 region: CASSLHRGTYNEQFF. The CDR3 DNA reads TGTGCCAGCAGCTTACACCGAGGCACCTACAATGAGCAGTTCTTC. The genes are TRBV11-1 and TRBJ2-1; no definite D call. The V end lost 2 bases, the J end lost 2 bases, and 10 bases lay between the germline ends. The CDR3 totals 15 residues. Germline CDR1 is SGHAT and CDR2 is FQDESV (reference sequence).